The clone carrying this TCR beta chain was seen many times. A junction end diverges from the germline sequence, so it may reflect a read error. Germline V gene sequence: CDR1 DFQATT, CDR2 SNEGSKA (reference sequence). CDR3 length: 9 residues. TCRdb recomputed calls from the 5' RACE reads with MiXCR, one row per CDR3 protein. The repertoire has nearly 55,000 distinct CDR3 sequences, approximately 23% of them found once; the top ten carry 3.2%. Source material: tumor-infiltrating naive CD4+ T cells sorted from the breast tumor. Noted subset: naive CD4+ T cells, CD4+CD45RA+CD25-. The rearrangement uses TRBV20-1 and TRBJ1-2; no reliable D call. The source is a female donor with breast cancer. The CDR3 DNA reads as TGCAGTGCTGGGCGGGTCCGCGCCTTC. Translated: CSAGRVRAF.